What follows are 18 T cell receptor beta chains derived from one specimen sequenced in a study of blood T cell repertoires in COVID-19. Assay: immunoSEQ multiplex PCR; the TCRdb copy retains only in-frame clones and omits some. The table includes around 310,000 clones, approximately 90% detected once. The sample comprised peripheral blood. The receptors were gathered from a woman aged 55-70 years with acute or convalescent COVID-19.

This chain uses TRBV1 with TRBJ2-7; TRBD1, the table's D call, was not compared with the DNA. TRBV1 is listed as a pseudogene. This CDR3 comprises 15 residues. The CDR3 region has the DNA TGCACCAGCAGCCAAGATGGCCAGGGAACCTACGAGCAGTACTTC. This gives the protein CTSSQDGQGTYEQYF.

The chain is built from TRBV5-1 and TRBJ1-5; TRBD1 is a possible D gene (5 bases). This CDR3 comprises 15 residues. CDR1 is SGHRS and CDR2 is YFSETQ in the germline V gene. The V end was cut by 0 bases, the J end by 1 base, with 8 bases between. The DNA of the CDR3 is TGCGCCAGCAGCTTGGGGGGGGAAAGCAATCAGCCCCAGCATTTT. Its protein is CASSLGGESNQPQHF. Drawing the rest from reference TRBV5-1 and TRBJ1-5, the complete variable domain is KAGVTQTPRYLIKTRGQQVTLSCSPISGHRSVSWYQQTPGQGLQFLFEYFSETQRNKGNFPGRFSGRQFSNSRSEMNVSTLELGDSALYLCASSLGGESNQPQHFGDGTRLSIL.

The rearrangement uses TRBV15 and TRBJ2-1; 7 nucleotides agree with TRBD1. Germline CDR1 and CDR2: LNHNV and YYDKDF (reference sequence). Unmatched junction bases numbered 6, after V lost 3 bases and J lost 13 bases. The CDR3 is 12 residues long. This chain's CDR3 is CATSRGTENQFF. CDR3 sequence (DNA): TGTGCCACCAGCAGGGGGACAGAGAACCAGTTCTTC.

The chain carries TRBV2 and TRBJ1-2, with D perhaps matching TRBD1 (6 bases). The CDR3 is made up of 13 amino acids. V was clipped by 7 bases and J by 8 bases, with 17 bases between them. Germline V gene sequence: CDR1 SNHLY, CDR2 FYNNEI. The CDR3 here is CASKVRDTQGYTF. As DNA, the CDR3 is TGTGCCAGCAAGGTGAGGGACACACAAGGCTACACCTTC.

This clone was counted a few times. CDR3 loop: CASSEAAGNSPLHF. The DNA for the CDR3 is TGTGCCAGCAGTGAAGCGGCGGGGAATTCACCCCTCCACTTT. The chain couples TRBV6-1 to TRBJ1-6; D not certain. Trimming shortened V by 0 bases and J by 7 bases, and 7 bases separated the two germline ends. Germline CDR1 is MNHNS and CDR2 is SASEGT. The CDR3 spans 14 residues.

V usage is TRBV5-4 and J usage is TRBJ2-1; D possibly corresponds to TRBD2 (6 bases). Germline CDR1 and CDR2: SGHNT and YYREEE (reference sequence). The V end lost 5 bases, the J end lost 0 bases, and 15 bases lay between the germline ends. This CDR3 has 16 amino acids. CDR3 bases: TGTGCCAGCAGTGGGGACGGGGGAAGCTCCTACAATGAGCAGTTCTTC. It yields the protein CASSGDGGSSYNEQFF.

Only a few counts were recorded for this clone. This sequence joins TRBV5-1 and TRBJ2-1; 10 positions match TRBD2. The germline gives CDR1 SGHRS, CDR2 YFSETQ. V lost 3 bases to trimming and J lost 5 bases; unmatched junction nucleotides: 8. The CDR3 runs to 16 residues. CDR3 sequence (DNA): TGCGCCAGCAGCTCTGGACTAGCGGCCCGAAACAATGAGCAGTTCTTC. Translation: CASSSGLAARNNEQFF.

Only a few counts were recorded for this clone. The chain links TRBV2 to TRBJ2-7; TRBD2 matches 10 bases. This CDR3 is built from 12 residues. Germline lookup yields CDR1 SNHLY and CDR2 FYNNEI. V shed 6 bases, J shed 5 bases, and the junction held 1 base outside the gene matches. The CDR3 DNA reads TGTGCCAGCAGAGCGGGGGGGAACGAGCAGTACTTC. It translates to CASRAGGNEQYF. Full variable domain (outside the CDR3, taken from reference TRBV2 and TRBJ2-7): EPEVTQTPSHQVTQMGQEVILRCVPISNHLYFYWYRQILGQKVEFLVSFYNNEISEKSEIFDDQFSVERPDGSNFTLKIRSTKLEDSAMYFCASRAGGNEQYFGPGTRLTVT.

This clone has just a few counts. V gene TRBV9 combines with J gene TRBJ2-2; D remains ambiguous. V shed 0 bases and J shed 4 bases, with 10 bases lying between them. The V gene's germline CDR1 is SGDLS and CDR2 YYNGEE. The CDR3 has 15 residues. This CDR3 reads CASSVALAATGELFF. The CDR3 nucleotides read TGTGCCAGCAGCGTAGCTTTGGCGGCCACCGGGGAGCTGTTTTTT.

The CDR3 here is CASSYSPGQGYTF. CDR3 bases: TGTGCCAGCAGTTACTCCCCGGGACAGGGCTACACCTTC. The genes are TRBV6-6 and TRBJ1-2, with 7 bases that match TRBD1. Trimming took 0 bases from V and 8 from J; bases not matched to a gene: 3. The CDR3 has 13 residues. From germline, CDR1 is MNHNY and CDR2 SVGAGI (reference sequence).

The genes are TRBV28 and TRBJ1-6, with TRBD1 as a possible D gene (5 bases). The CDR3 is made up of 14 amino acids. Per germline, CDR1 MDHEN and CDR2 SYDVKM. The ends were cut back, 7 bases at V and 5 bases at J, with 12 bases in the middle. The CDR3 coding sequence is TGTGCCAGCATCGTCGGAGGGGATAATTCACCCCTCCACTTT. Amino acid sequence: CASIVGGDNSPLHF.

The chain recombines TRBV27 with TRBJ1-5; TRBD1 might be the D (6 bases). CDR3 length equals 14 residues. Looked up from germline, CDR1 is MNHEY and CDR2 is SMNVEV (reference sequence). V shed 2 bases and J shed 4 bases, with 9 bases lying between them. The CDR3 DNA reads as TGTGCCAGCAGTTTAGGACAGTCAAATCAGCCCCAGCATTTT. Amino acids: CASSLGQSNQPQHF.

This clone has just one count. CDR3 nucleotide sequence: TGTGCCAGCAGCCCCGGAGGCTCCTACGAGCAGTACTTC. Translation gives CASSPGGSYEQYF. J is TRBJ2-7 and V is TRBV7-3, with D perhaps TRBD2 (5 bases). V lost 5 bases and J lost 0, with 8 bases in between. Germline CDR1 and CDR2: SGHTA and FQGTGA. The CDR3 is 13 amino acids.

This clone was counted a few times. The genes are TRBV7-2 and TRBJ1-2; the match to TRBD1 covers 8 bases. The V gene's germline CDR1 is SGHTA and CDR2 FQGNSA. The length of the CDR3 is 14 residues. V was pared by 5 bases and J by 8 bases, with 10 bases of the junction left unmatched. CDR3 nucleotide sequence: TGTGCCAGCAGCCCTGGACAGGGAATATTAGGCTACACCTTC. Its protein product is CASSPGQGILGYTF. Complete variable domain (other parts from reference TRBV7-2 and TRBJ1-2): GAGVSQSPSNKVTEKGKDVELRCDPISGHTALYWYRQSLGQGLEFLIYFQGNSAPDKSGLPSDRFSAERTGGSVSTLTIQRTQQEDSAVYLCASSPGQGILGYTFGSGTRLTVV.

This chain joins TRBV5-4 and TRBJ1-1, with TRBD1 identical over 7 bases. Germline CDR1 reads SGHNT; CDR2 reads YYREEE (reference sequence). This CDR3 has 13 amino acids. V lost 2 bases and J lost 4; bases outside the gene matches: 2. CDR3 amino acids: CASSFPGGTEAFF. The CDR3 DNA sequence: TGTGCCAGCAGCTTTCCAGGGGGCACTGAAGCTTTCTTT.

This chain links TRBV19 with TRBJ2-7; D may be TRBD1 (6 bases). Between the trimmed V and J ends, which lost 7 bases and 1 base, there was a span of 11 bases. Germline V lookup: CDR1 LNHDA, CDR2 SQIVND (reference sequence). The CDR3 contains 13 residues. The CDR3 loop is CASTPTGSYEQYF. The DNA for the CDR3 is TGTGCCAGTACCCCGACAGGATCCTACGAGCAGTACTTC.

V is TRBV24-1 and J is TRBJ1-1, with a tentative D call TRBD1 (6 bases). Germline values: CDR1 KGHDR, CDR2 SFDVKD. CDR3 length equals 16 residues. Between the trimmed V and J ends, which lost 4 bases and 0 bases, there was a span of 14 bases. CDR3 DNA sequence: TGTGCCACCAGTGAACAGGGAGCTAGGATGAACACTGAAGCTTTCTTT. It yields the protein CATSEQGARMNTEAFF.

The chain joins TRBV6-5 to TRBJ1-5, with a weak D call TRBD1 (5 bases). CDR3 length: 13 amino acids. Trimming removed 7 bases at V and 2 bases at J, with 9 bases between. The germline V gene has CDR1 MNHEY and CDR2 SVGAGI. This CDR3 is CASIGVGNQPQHF. CDR3 in DNA: TGTGCCAGCATAGGGGTGGGCAATCAGCCCCAGCATTTT.